The entry below describes one T cell receptor (beta chain). Antigen unknown. Noted time point: pretreatment peripheral blood. Sequenced by immunoSEQ multiplex PCR; TCRdb stores in-frame clones only, minus some. Found here are tens of thousands of clones, about 83% of them singletons; the top ten hold around an eighth. The record originates from a study of PD-L1 blockade in urothelial cancer. Study overall: Samples came from 3 weeks, at the second dose, and 6 weeks into treatment. Median T cell yield from blood was approximately 150,000.

The CDR3 is 14 amino acids. Germline V lookup: CDR1 MDHEN, CDR2 SYDVKM. The junction had 2 bases not matched to a gene; V was cut back by 7 bases and J by 1 base. Study-level points and caveats: Patients with below-median pretreatment blood clonality survived longer.

The sequence was obtained from a man in his 60s with urothelial cancer. The chain links TRBV28 to TRBJ2-3, with 10 bases that match TRBD2. Specimen: PBMCs, collected around atezolizumab (anti-PD-L1) treatment. CDR3 nucleotides: TGTGCCAGCACCGGGACTAGCGGCACAGATACGCAGTATTTT. Its protein is CASTGTSGTDTQYF.